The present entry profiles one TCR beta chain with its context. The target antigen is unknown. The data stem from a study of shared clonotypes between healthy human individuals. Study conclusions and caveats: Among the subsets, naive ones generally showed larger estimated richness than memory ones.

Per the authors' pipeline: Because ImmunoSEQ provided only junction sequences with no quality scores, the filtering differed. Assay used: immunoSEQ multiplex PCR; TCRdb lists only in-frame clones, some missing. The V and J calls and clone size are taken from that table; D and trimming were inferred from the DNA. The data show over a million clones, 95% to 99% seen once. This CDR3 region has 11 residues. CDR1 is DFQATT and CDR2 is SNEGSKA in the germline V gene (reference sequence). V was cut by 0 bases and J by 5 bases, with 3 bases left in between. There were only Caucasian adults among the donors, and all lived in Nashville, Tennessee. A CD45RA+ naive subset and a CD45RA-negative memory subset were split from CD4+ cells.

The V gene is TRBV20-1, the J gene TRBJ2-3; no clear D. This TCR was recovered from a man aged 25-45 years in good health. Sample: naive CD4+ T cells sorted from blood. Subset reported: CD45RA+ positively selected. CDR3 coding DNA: TGCAGTGCTAGAGAGGGAGATACGCAGTATTTT. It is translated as CSAREGDTQYF.